The clone carrying this T cell receptor beta chain appeared once. This table comes from immunoSEQ multiplex PCR, and its TCRdb copy is limited to in-frame clones, with some not included. The sample carries 34,000 or so clones, about 90% recorded once. The germline gives CDR1 SGDLS, CDR2 YYNGEE. The CDR3 runs to 13 residues. With V trimmed by 0 bases and J by 7 bases, 3 bases remained unmatched. This record comes from a study of T cell changes during pregnancy in multiple sclerosis. This sequence joins TRBV9 and TRBJ2-5; the match to TRBD1 covers 7 bases. The sequencing here drew on CD8+ T cells from peripheral blood mononuclear cells, taken after pregnancy. This TCR derives from a female donor with multiple sclerosis, enrolled in a pregnancy study. The CDR3 DNA sequence: TGTGCCAGCAGCGTAGGCGCAGGGGGGACCCAGTACTTC. Protein sequence: CASSVGAGGTQYF.